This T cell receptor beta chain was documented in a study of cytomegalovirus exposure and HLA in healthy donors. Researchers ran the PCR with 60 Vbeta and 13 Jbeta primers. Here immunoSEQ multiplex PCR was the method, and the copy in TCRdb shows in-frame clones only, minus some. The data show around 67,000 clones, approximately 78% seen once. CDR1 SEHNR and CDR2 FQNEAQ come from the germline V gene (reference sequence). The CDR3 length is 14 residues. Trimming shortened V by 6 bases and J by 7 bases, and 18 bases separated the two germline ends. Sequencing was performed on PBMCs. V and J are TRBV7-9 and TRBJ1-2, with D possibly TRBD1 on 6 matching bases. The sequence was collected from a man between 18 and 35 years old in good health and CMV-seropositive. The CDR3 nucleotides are TGTGCCAGCAGATCAGAGCTTCAGGGGCCTGGCTACACCTTC. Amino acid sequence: CASRSELQGPGYTF.